This T cell receptor (beta chain) was captured by sequencing in a study of OX40 agonist ivuxolimab in advanced cancers. This clone was seen just once. Trimming pared 5 bases from V and 4 bases from J, leaving 17 bases between. Looked up from germline, CDR1 is MNHEY and CDR2 is SVGAGI. The CDR3 runs 15 residues. The repertoire was sequenced with immunoSEQ multiplex PCR; TCRdb's copy has only in-frame clones and lacks some. Altogether 95,000 to 150,000 clones are present, 85% to 95% being singletons, with the ten largest covering approximately 0.15%. The sample here was CD4+ or CD8+ T cells sorted from blood, taken in a trial of the OX40 agonist ivuxolimab. The chain has TRBV6-5 and TRBJ2-5, with D perhaps TRBD1 or TRBD2 (6 bases each). The TCR was taken from an adult with an advanced solid tumor such as melanoma, head and neck, liver or kidney cancer. CDR3 coding DNA: TGTGCCAGCAGTCCAGGGCAGGGGAGGATAGAGACCCAGTACTTC. Its protein is CASSPGQGRIETQYF.